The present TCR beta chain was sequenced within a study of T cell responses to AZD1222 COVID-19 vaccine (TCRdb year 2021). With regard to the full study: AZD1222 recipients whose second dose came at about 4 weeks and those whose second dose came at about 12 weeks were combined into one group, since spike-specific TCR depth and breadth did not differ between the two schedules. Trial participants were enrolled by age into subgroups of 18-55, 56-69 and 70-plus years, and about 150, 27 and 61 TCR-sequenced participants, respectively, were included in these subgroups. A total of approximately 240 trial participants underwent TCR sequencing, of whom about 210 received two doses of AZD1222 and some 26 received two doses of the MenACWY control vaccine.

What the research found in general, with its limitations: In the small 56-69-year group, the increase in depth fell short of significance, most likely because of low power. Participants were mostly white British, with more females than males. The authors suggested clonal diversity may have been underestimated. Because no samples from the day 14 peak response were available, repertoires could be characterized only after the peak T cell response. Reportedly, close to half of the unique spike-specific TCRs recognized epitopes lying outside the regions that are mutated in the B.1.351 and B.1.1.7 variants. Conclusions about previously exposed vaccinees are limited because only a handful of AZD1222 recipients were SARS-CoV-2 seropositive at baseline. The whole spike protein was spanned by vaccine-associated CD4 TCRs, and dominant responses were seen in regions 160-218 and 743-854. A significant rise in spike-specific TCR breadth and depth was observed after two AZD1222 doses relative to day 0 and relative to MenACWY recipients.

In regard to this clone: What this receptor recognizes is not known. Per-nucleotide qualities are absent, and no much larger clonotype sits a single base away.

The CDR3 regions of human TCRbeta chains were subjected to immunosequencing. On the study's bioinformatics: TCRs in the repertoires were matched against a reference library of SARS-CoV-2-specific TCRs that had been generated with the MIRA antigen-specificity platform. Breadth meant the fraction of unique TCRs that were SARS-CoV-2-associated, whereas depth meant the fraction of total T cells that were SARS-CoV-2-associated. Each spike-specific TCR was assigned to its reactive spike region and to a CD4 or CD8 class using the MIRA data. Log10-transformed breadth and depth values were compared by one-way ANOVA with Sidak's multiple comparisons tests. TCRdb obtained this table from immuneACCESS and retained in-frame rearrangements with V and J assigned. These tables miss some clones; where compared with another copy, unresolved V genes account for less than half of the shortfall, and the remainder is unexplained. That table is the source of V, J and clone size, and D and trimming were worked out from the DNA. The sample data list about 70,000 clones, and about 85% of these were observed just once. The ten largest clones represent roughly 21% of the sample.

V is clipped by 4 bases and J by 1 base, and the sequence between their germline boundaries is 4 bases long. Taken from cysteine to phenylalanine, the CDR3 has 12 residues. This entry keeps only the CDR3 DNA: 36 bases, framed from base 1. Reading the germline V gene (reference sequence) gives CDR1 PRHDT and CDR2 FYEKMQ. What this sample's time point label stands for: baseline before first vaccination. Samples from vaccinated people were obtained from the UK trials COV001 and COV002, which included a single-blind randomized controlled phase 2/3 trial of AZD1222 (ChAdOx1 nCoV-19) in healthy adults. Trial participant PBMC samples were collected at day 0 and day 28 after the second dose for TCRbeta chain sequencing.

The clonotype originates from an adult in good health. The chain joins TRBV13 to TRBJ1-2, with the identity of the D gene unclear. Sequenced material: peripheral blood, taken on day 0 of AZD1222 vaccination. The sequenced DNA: TGTGCCAGCAGCTCCCGTAACTATGGCTACACCTTC. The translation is CASSSRNYGYTF.